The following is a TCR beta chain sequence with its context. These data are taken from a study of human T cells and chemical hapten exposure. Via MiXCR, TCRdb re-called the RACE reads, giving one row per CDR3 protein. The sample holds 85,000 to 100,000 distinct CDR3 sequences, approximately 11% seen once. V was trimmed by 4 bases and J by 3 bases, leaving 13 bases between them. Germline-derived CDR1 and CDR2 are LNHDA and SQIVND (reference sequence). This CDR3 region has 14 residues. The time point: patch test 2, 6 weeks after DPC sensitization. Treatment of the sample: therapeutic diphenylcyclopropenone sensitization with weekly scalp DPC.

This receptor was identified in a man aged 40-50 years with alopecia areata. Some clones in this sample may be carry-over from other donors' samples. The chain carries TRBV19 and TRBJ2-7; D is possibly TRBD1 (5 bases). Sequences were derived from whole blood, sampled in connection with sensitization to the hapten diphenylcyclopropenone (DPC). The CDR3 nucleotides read TGTGCCAGTAGTAGTAAAACAGGTAGCTACGAGCAGTACGTC. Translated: CASSSKTGSYEQYV.